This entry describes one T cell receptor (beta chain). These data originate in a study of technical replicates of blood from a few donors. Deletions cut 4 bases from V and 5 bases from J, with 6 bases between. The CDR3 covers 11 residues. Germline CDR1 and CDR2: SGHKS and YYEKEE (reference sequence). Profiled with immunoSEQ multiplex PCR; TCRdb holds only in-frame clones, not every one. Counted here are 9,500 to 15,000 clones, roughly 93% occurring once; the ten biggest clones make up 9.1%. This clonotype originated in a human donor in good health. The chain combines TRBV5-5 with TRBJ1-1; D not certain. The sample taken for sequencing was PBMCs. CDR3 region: CASSPGTEAFF. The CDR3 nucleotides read TGTGCCAGCAGCCCGGGGACTGAAGCTTTCTTT.